The present entry profiles one T cell receptor (beta chain) with its context. The target of this receptor is not known. Read data end 3 residues before the CDR3 end; the end is taken from the germline J gene. Germline trimming amounts to 1 base on V and 4 bases on J, with 9 as the count of junction bases outside the gene matches. For CDR1 and CDR2, the germline V gene lists SGHDN and FVKESK. Measured from the cysteine to the phenylalanine, the CDR3 is 16 residues long. The CDR3 was read in part: 39 bases, with the frame set at base 1. Every participant had a single incident cervical HPV16 infection, and prevalent HPV16 infections were excluded. Cervical HPV DNA was detected with MY09/MY11 PCR, and genotyping was done by dot-blot hybridization. Roughly 16 mL of heparinized blood were centrifuged, and the buffy coat was split into aliquots, frozen at -30 degrees C, and then kept at -80 degrees C. QIAGEN kits were used to extract genomic DNA from buffy coat specimens.

The data were obtained in a study of T cells in women clearing cervical HPV infection listed by TCRdb under 2018. Regarding the research as a whole: Cases were roughly 24 women with histologically confirmed HPV16-related CIN3 or worse, including a couple of invasive cancers. The controls were around 25 women whose single incident HPV16 infection cleared within 12 months with no development of precancer or cancer. Blood from cases was collected at the visit at which the lesion was first identified, whereas blood from controls was collected once infection was no longer detected. For cases, the median interval between lesion detection and blood sampling was roughly 150 days, with an interquartile range of about 80 to 210 days. Since only a few of the women had HLA typing available, the possibility that HLA type was acting as a confounder could not be ruled out. This exploratory proof-of-principle case-control study, nested within the Guanacaste HPV Natural History Study in Costa Rica, compared TCR repertoires among women with different cervical HPV16 outcomes. Cases and controls were matched on year of sample collection and on age within five years. Median age was about 35 years in cases versus around 40 in controls, and baseline characteristics did not differ significantly. In the parent cohort, around 10,000 women aged 18 or older were enrolled in Guanacaste, Costa Rica, during about 1993 to 1995 and were followed for 7 to 8 years. As quality controls, five blinded duplicates were added to each group, bringing the total to roughly 60 samples made up of some 50 participants and approximately ten replicates.

The immunoSEQ assay used multiplex PCR to amplify TCR beta CDR3 regions from an average of around 1.2 ug of genomic DNA per sample. Primer bias was corrected in the assay by using a complete synthetic TCR repertoire to establish an amplification baseline. The amplicons were sequenced using the Illumina platform. For the original study's pipeline: Sequences were error-corrected by clustering with frequency ratios and a modified nearest-neighbor algorithm and were then analyzed in the immunoSEQ Analyzer with IMGT gene definitions. At each rarefaction depth, TCR richness and evenness were averaged across 20 rarefaction repeats, and any sample with fewer sequences than the depth was left out. V, D and J gene relative abundances were compared between groups with Wilcoxon rank sum tests, applying FDR correction. In the blinded duplicates, the intraclass correlation was around 96% for TCR richness and averaged around 78% across 60 to 70 gene segments. The clones in this table, taken by TCRdb from immuneACCESS, are in-frame only. Not every clone is retained; where verified, under half of the shortfall comes from an unresolved V gene, and the cause of the rest is unknown. The DNA was the basis for D and trimming; V, J and clone size are from that table. This sample's table has entries for some 20,000 clones. Jointly, the top ten make up under 5.5% of the sample.

The full study reports these points: Because of the cross-sectional design, the study could not determine whether the associations came before infection or resulted from infection, and neither effector/memory subsets nor HPV-specific T cells were isolated. Lower TRBV6-7 relative abundance was observed in cases than in controls (approximately 0.1% versus 0.16%; Bonferroni P = 0.0008). Random forest classifiers combining richness and V gene abundances distinguished cases from controls with an estimated AUC of roughly 0.83. Because T-cell numbers per sample were unknown, differences in richness could reflect varying T-cell content rather than repertoire biology. CIN3+ cases had significantly higher TCR repertoire richness than controls across sequencing depths, but evenness did not differ between the groups.

This receptor chain uses TRBV14 and TRBJ1-2; the junction holds 7 bases that match TRBD1. The TCR was taken from a woman between 18 and 70 years old with a cervical HPV16 infection that either progressed to CIN3+ or cleared (not recorded which). Specimen: blood buffy coat. The covered CDR3 bases are TGTGCCAGCAGCCAAGTCCACAGGGGAAACACCTATGGC. It encodes CASSQVHRGNTYG. The whole CDR3 sequence reads CASSQVHRGNTYGYTF.